Sequencing of this T cell receptor (beta chain) was carried out in a study of cytotoxic CD8 clonotypes in ibrutinib-treated CLL (dated by TCRdb to the early 2020s). Study-level background: The cohort was composed of 10 to 11 relapsed/refractory and around 15 treatment-naive patients; IGHV unmutated status was identified in 17 patients. Partial responses were observed in approximately 24 patients and complete responses in 2; after a median follow-up of 68 months, remission was maintained in 15 or so patients and progression was observed in some twelve. On average, each sample yielded some 250,000 productive templates and under 95,000 productive rearrangements. Cryopreserved peripheral blood mononuclear cells were collected at three points: before therapy, at response, and at either sustained remission or disease progression. Longitudinal samples were obtainable from about 30% of the roughly 90 participants in the trial. Every remission and progressive disease sample was obtained while ibrutinib was still being received by the patients. Response samples were obtained after a median of around 11 months of treatment, with a range of about 6 to 36 months. The paper's findings and limits, for the study overall: Baseline clonality exceeded that of age-matched healthy donors and correlated strongly with circulating CD8+ T-cell counts. Clonality rose at ibrutinib response, remained stable during sustained remission, and dropped back toward baseline at progression. Lymph node repertoires were not examined, and the timing of sampling was not matched between patients in sustained remission and those whose disease progressed. Public clonotypes were rare and either shrank or stayed stable during treatment, and the rise in clonality at ibrutinib response reflected expansion of private clonotypes.

This clone was found a few times. No cognate antigen has been identified for it. No base-level quality is on record; no much larger clone is a single base apart. The time point tag for this specimen amounts to: 20 to 25 months on ibrutinib. Approximately 2 micrograms of genomic DNA were extracted from cryopreserved PBMCs for TCR beta library preparation. Longitudinal blood samples from CLL patients receiving ibrutinib monotherapy were subjected to high-throughput TCR beta sequencing. The patients took part in an open-label, single-center phase 2 trial of ibrutinib monotherapy. Each clonotype received, on average, around 10x coverage in deep resolution sequencing performed on a MiSeq, where the target depth lay between 1 in 1 million and 1 in 200,000 T cells. The immunoSEQ hsTCRB Kit was used to generate TCR beta libraries. The study's processing was this. ImmunoSEQ Data Assistant and ImmunoSEQ Analyzer were used for data analysis, and V, D and J genes were assigned according to IMGT definitions. Clonality, with values ranging from 0 to 1, was calculated as one minus the normalized Shannon entropy of productive rearrangement frequencies. Public clonotype analysis was restricted to overrepresented clonotypes comprising at least 0.05% of each patient's repertoire. Roughly 12 age-matched healthy donor repertoires from immuneACCESS were used as controls for clonality. What TCRdb holds here is the immuneACCESS table cut down to in-frame rearrangements. Part of the clones is not present; checked against another copy, under half of the missing clones reflect an unresolved V gene, and the others are unexplained. V, J and clone size reflect that table, while D and trimming were determined from the DNA. This sample lists approximately 100,000 clones; about 50% were detected once. The ten largest clones take up under 45% of the sample.

The CDR3 runs 14 residues from the cysteine to the phenylalanine. Only CDR3 DNA remains: 42 bases, in frame from the first base. CDR1 is given as SGHRS and CDR2 as YFSETQ, both from the germline V gene. V loses 4 bases, J loses 2 bases, and the germline ends lie 12 bases apart. The source is a human donor with chronic lymphocytic leukemia. The sample was PBMCs, taken after 24 months of ibrutinib treatment. Recombination joined TRBV5-1 with TRBJ1-2, with the D gene not confidently named. The CDR3 loop reads CASSPISGNYGYTF. The bases are TGCGCCAGCAGCCCCATAAGCGGGAACTATGGCTACACCTTC.